One and the same sample provided the 28 T cell receptor beta chains below, sequenced in a study of T cells in Graves' hyperthyroidism and ophthalmopathy. RNA transcripts were the template for amplifying TCR beta CDR3 regions. TCR CDR3 underwent first-round RT-PCR with the HTBI primer set. TCRdb re-called the multiplex PCR reads through MiXCR, storing one row per CDR3 protein. The data hold 750,000 to 950,000 distinct CDR3 sequences, with roughly 37% observed a single time. Sequencing was performed on blood. These receptors came from a man between 18 and 35 years old with Graves' hyperthyroidism.

The chain links TRBV5-6 to TRBJ1-2; D is undetermined. Germline CDR1 SGHDT, CDR2 YYEEEE. This CDR3 contains 12 residues. V was pared by 3 bases and J by 9 bases, with 12 bases between. The DNA of the CDR3 is TGTGCCAGCAGCTCGCTACCTGGTAGCTACACCTTC. Its translation is CASSSLPGSYTF.

Turning to this clonotype: Likely a read error: the CDR3 ends without its conserved phenylalanine or tryptophan. The chain joins TRBV24-1 to TRBJ2-2; D not resolved. V dropped 2 bases and J dropped 4 bases, with 16 bases sitting between them. There are 17 residues in the CDR3. CDR1 is KGHDR and CDR2 is SFDVKD in the germline V gene. In DNA form, the CDR3 reads TGTGCCACCAGTGATTACGGTGGTCTGTCGGGCACCGGGGAGCTGTTTTGT. Its translation: CATSDYGGLSGTGELFC.

The chain uses TRBV14 and TRBJ2-7, with 8 bases that match TRBD2. This CDR3 is built from 17 residues. Germline CDR1 SGHDN, CDR2 FVKESK. J gave up 1 base and V 4 bases, and 12 bases lay outside the gene matches. The CDR3 sequence: CASSRVDTGGASYEQYF. The CDR3 DNA reads TGTGCCAGCAGCCGCGTGGACACCGGGGGGGCTTCCTACGAGCAGTACTTC.

This clonotype came up a few times. J is TRBJ2-2 and V is TRBV15; D call uncertain. Germline V CDR1 and CDR2: LNHNV, YYDKDF (reference sequence). The CDR3 covers 13 residues. Trimming pared 4 bases from V and 4 bases from J, leaving 7 bases between. CDR3: CATSTLRTGELFF. Here the CDR3 DNA reads TGTGCCACCAGCACGCTACGCACCGGGGAGCTGTTTTTT.

The rearrangement uses TRBV29-1 and TRBJ1-2; no firm D call. With 4 bases removed from V and 5 bases from J, the gap between germline ends came to 17 bases. Germline V gives CDR1 SQVTM, CDR2 ANQGSEA. This CDR3 spans 14 amino acids. CDR3 DNA sequence: TGCAGCGTTGTGGCCTCCGACGGAATATATGGCTACACCTTC. Its protein is CSVVASDGIYGYTF.

This rearrangement joins TRBV9 to TRBJ2-5; 10 nucleotides agree with TRBD1. The germline V gene has CDR1 SGDLS and CDR2 YYNGEE. This CDR3 is 15 amino acids long. Unmatched junction bases numbered 7, after V lost 4 bases and J lost 4 bases. The CDR3 is CASSTRTGGAETQYF. CDR3 DNA sequence: TGTGCCAGCAGCACCCGGACAGGGGGTGCAGAGACCCAGTACTTC.

This clonotype has just a few counts. The chain couples TRBV5-1 to TRBJ1-2; D possibly corresponds to TRBD1 (6 bases). The length of the CDR3 is 16 residues. V gave up 3 bases and J gave up 4 bases, with 19 bases separating them. CDR1 and CDR2 (germline): SGHRS, YFSETQ. The CDR3 here is CASSSTTRGRRYGYTF. The CDR3 nucleotides read TGCGCCAGCAGCTCCACAACCCGGGGGCGCCGCTATGGCTACACCTTC.

This clonotype was seen at least ten times. The chain couples TRBV7-6 to TRBJ2-7, with D tentatively TRBD1 or TRBD2 (5 bases each). Germline V gene sequence: CDR1 SGHVS, CDR2 FNYEAQ. The ends were cut back, 4 bases at V and 6 bases at J, with 16 bases in the middle. The CDR3 length is 14 residues. CDR3 DNA sequence: TGTGCCAGCAGCTCTCCCAGGGCGGCGGGCGAGCAGTACTTC. Residues: CASSSPRAAGEQYF.

This sequence joins TRBV29-1 and TRBJ2-6, with D possibly matching TRBD1 (5 bases). The CDR3 is made up of 13 amino acids. Germline V gene data show CDR1 as SQVTM and CDR2 as ANQGSEA. The V end lost 0 bases, the J end lost 12 bases, and 12 bases lay between the germline ends. Here the CDR3 DNA reads TGCAGCGTTGAAGAGGGGCAGTTTAGCGTCCTGACTTTC. This codes for CSVEEGQFSVLTF. The entire variable domain, with the rest obtained from reference TRBV29-1 and TRBJ2-6, is as follows: SAVISQKPSRDICQRGTSLTIQCQVDSQVTMMFWYRQQPGQSLTLIATANQGSEATYESGFVIDKFPISRPNLTFSTLTVSNMSPEDSSIYLCSVEEGQFSVLTFGAGSRLTVL.

The chain uses TRBV29-1 and TRBJ1-2; 12 bases align to TRBD1. The germline V gene encodes CDR1 SQVTM and CDR2 ANQGSEA. This CDR3 contains 14 residues. The J segment lost 4 bases and the V segment lost 8 bases, leaving 8 bases of the junction unmatched. CDR3 nucleotide sequence: TGCAGCTCCGGGACAGGGGGCGCAGGCTATGGCTACACCTTC. Its translation: CSSGTGGAGYGYTF.

This clonotype was picked up many times. This chain joins TRBV2 and TRBJ1-1, with D possibly matching TRBD1 (5 bases). This CDR3 has 17 residues. The V end lost 0 bases, the J end lost 3 bases, and 17 bases lay between the germline ends. CDR1 is SNHLY and CDR2 is FYNNEI in the germline V gene. DNA of the CDR3: TGTGCCAGCAGTGAAGCGTACGGCAATTGGGGGGACACTGAAGCTTTCTTT. Its protein is CASSEAYGNWGDTEAFF.

This chain links TRBV7-6 with TRBJ2-7; the D gene is possibly TRBD1 (6 bases). The CDR3 loop spans 16 amino acids. From germline, CDR1 is SGHVS and CDR2 FNYEAQ. Trimming cost V 5 bases and J 0 bases, with 17 bases left between them. DNA of the CDR3: TGTGCCAGCAGCCCACTGACAGGAATGATCTCCTACGAGCAGTACTTC. This gives the protein CASSPLTGMISYEQYF.

This clonotype was counted between two and nine times. The chain is built from TRBV5-6 and TRBJ2-7; 7 bases agree with TRBD2. Germline lookup yields CDR1 SGHDT and CDR2 YYEEEE. CDR3 length: 14 amino acids. Trimming at V came to 0 bases and at J to 3 bases, leaving 3 bases not matched to a gene. The chain's CDR3 is CASSLGEGLYEQYF. The DNA of the CDR3 is TGTGCCAGCAGCTTGGGGGAGGGTCTCTACGAGCAGTACTTC.

In DNA form, the CDR3 reads TGCAGTGCCGCGAAACGTGGAGGAGCCCTCGAGCAGTACTTC. This codes for CSAAKRGGALEQYF. The chain couples TRBV20-1 to TRBJ2-7; a possible D gene is TRBD2 (5 bases). Trimming stripped 6 bases from V and 6 bases from J, with 21 bases between. The CDR3 loop spans 14 amino acids. Germline V lookup: CDR1 DFQATT, CDR2 SNEGSKA (reference sequence).

This clonotype was seen ten or more times. The J gene is TRBJ1-5, the V gene TRBV2; D unresolved. The CDR3 is made up of 15 amino acids. V shed 2 bases and J shed 6 bases, with 14 bases lying between them. The germline V gene has CDR1 SNHLY and CDR2 FYNNEI. In nucleotides, the CDR3 is TGTGCCAGCAGTGAAAGGGATTGGCGCGGTCAGCCCCAGCATTTT. Translating it yields CASSERDWRGQPQHF.

This clonotype was picked up many times. V and J are TRBV29-1 and TRBJ1-5; D is possibly TRBD1 (6 bases). V was trimmed by 6 bases and J by 3 bases, leaving 12 bases between them. The length of the CDR3 is 13 residues. Germline lookup yields CDR1 SQVTM and CDR2 ANQGSEA. Written as DNA, the CDR3 is TGCAGCGTAGTGACAGGACTCAATCAGCCCCAGCATTTT. Translation: CSVVTGLNQPQHF.

Many counts were recorded for this clonotype. The gene calls are TRBV20-1 and TRBJ2-7, with D perhaps TRBD2 (7 bases). This CDR3 has 11 residues. Germline V lookup: CDR1 DFQATT, CDR2 SNEGSKA (reference sequence). The CDR3 is CSAEGGYEQYF. CDR3 bases: TGCAGCGCCGAGGGGGGGTACGAGCAGTACTTC.

This clonotype was found many times. The chain couples TRBV2 to TRBJ1-4, with D possibly matching TRBD1 (6 bases). Germline CDR1 SNHLY, CDR2 FYNNEI. The germline V and J ends were trimmed by 7 bases and 8 bases, with 17 bases remaining between them. The CDR3 loop spans 14 amino acids. DNA for the CDR3: TGTGCCAGCATCGAACAGGGAGTAAGCGAAAAACTGTTTTTT. Its protein is CASIEQGVSEKLFF.

This clonotype was seen only once. The CDR3 carries no conserved terminal phenylalanine or tryptophan, so it likely arises from a read error. It is unclear where the CDR3 begins or ends on the DNA, so no DNA is shown, and the CDR3 is as TCRdb lists it. The genes are TRBV6-4 and TRBJ1-4. Looked up from germline, CDR1 is MRHNA and CDR2 is SNTAGT. Termini included, the CDR3 measures 9 amino acids. CDR3 sequence reads: CASSRQGWV.

In the case of this clonotype: This may come from a read error, since a much larger clone is one base off. The chain links TRBV7-2 to TRBJ2-7, with TRBD2 matching over 12 bases. CDR3 size: 14 residues. Germline V CDR1 and CDR2: SGHTA, FQGNSA. The CDR3 sequence is CGSSLAGLAGEQYF. CDR3 nucleotides: TGTGGCAGCAGCTTAGCGGGACTAGCGGGCGAGCAGTACTTC.

There are many counts of this clonotype. The gene calls are TRBV7-9 and TRBJ1-1; D is possibly TRBD1 (5 bases). The CDR3 consists of 12 residues. V was trimmed by 5 bases and J by 7 bases, leaving 11 bases between them. Germline values: CDR1 SEHNR, CDR2 FQNEAQ (reference sequence). The CDR3 sequence: CASSPRDVEAFF. The CDR3 DNA reads as TGTGCCAGCAGCCCCCGGGACGTTGAAGCTTTCTTT. Variable domain in full (rest from reference TRBV7-9 and TRBJ1-1): DTGVSQNPRHKITKRGQNVTFRCDPISEHNRLYWYRQTLGQGPEFLTYFQNEAQLEKSRLLSDRFSAERPKGSFSTLEIQRTEQGDSAMYLCASSPRDVEAFFGQGTRLTVV.

The rearrangement joins TRBV5-5 to TRBJ2-7; TRBD2 matches 8 bases. V trimming: 4 bases; J trimming: 3 bases; junction bases outside the gene matches: 9. The CDR3 is made up of 15 amino acids. Germline CDR1 is SGHKS and CDR2 is YYEKEE (reference sequence). The CDR3 reads CASSLRTSRGYEQYF. In DNA form, the CDR3 reads TGTGCCAGCAGCCTCAGGACTAGCAGGGGCTACGAGCAGTACTTC.

The rearrangement uses TRBV25-1 and TRBJ2-2; a weak D match, TRBD2 (6 bases). CDR1 and CDR2 from the germline V gene are MGHDK and SYGVNS. Between the trimmed V and J ends, which lost 8 bases and 0 bases, there was a span of 13 bases. The CDR3 has 15 residues. The chain's CDR3 is CASAIPGANTGELFF. CDR3 nucleotide sequence: TGTGCCAGCGCCATTCCGGGGGCGAACACCGGGGAGCTGTTTTTT.

This clonotype was counted many times. The V call is TRBV7-9, the J call TRBJ1-2, with TRBD1 identical over 7 bases. This CDR3 has 13 amino acids. Germline CDR1 is SEHNR and CDR2 is FQNEAQ (reference sequence). The V gene end was trimmed by 5 bases and the J gene end by 8 bases; junction bases not matched to a gene: 8. CDR3 residues: CASSPDAGGGYTF. For the CDR3, the DNA is TGTGCCAGCAGCCCCGACGCAGGGGGAGGCTACACCTTC. The complete variable domain, with remaining parts taken from reference TRBV7-9 and TRBJ1-2, reads DTGVSQNPRHKITKRGQNVTFRCDPISEHNRLYWYRQTLGQGPEFLTYFQNEAQLEKSRLLSDRFSAERPKGSFSTLEIQRTEQGDSAMYLCASSPDAGGGYTFGSGTRLTVV.

This clonotype was counted at least ten times. This chain joins TRBV19 and TRBJ1-5, with a weak D call TRBD1 (6 bases). With 10 bases removed from V and 7 bases from J, the gap between germline ends came to 17 bases. The CDR3 spans 13 residues. Germline CDR1 and CDR2: LNHDA and SQIVND (reference sequence). This chain's CDR3 is CATRGHLGQPQHF. The DNA for the CDR3 is TGTGCCACCCGGGGGCACTTGGGACAGCCCCAGCATTTT.

The chain links TRBV2 to TRBJ1-1, with D tentatively TRBD1 (5 bases). The CDR3 is 11 amino acids. The V end lost 4 bases, the J end lost 8 bases, and 8 bases lay between the germline ends. Germline lookup yields CDR1 SNHLY and CDR2 FYNNEI. The CDR3 DNA reads TGTGCCAGCAGTGCGGGACCAGAAGCTTTCTTT. Translating it yields CASSAGPEAFF.

Only a few counts were recorded for this clonotype. The V and J genes are TRBV5-1 and TRBJ1-3; maybe TRBD1 (5 bases). CDR3 length: 16 residues. V lost 0 bases and J lost 2, with 12 bases in between. CDR1 is SGHRS and CDR2 is YFSETQ in the germline V gene. In DNA form, the CDR3 reads TGCGCCAGCAGCTTGGAGTCCAGGGTGCCTGGAAACACCATATATTTT. The encoded protein is CASSLESRVPGNTIYF.

The rearrangement links TRBV7-2 to TRBJ1-1, with TRBD1 matching over 10 bases. Trimming at V came to 7 bases and at J to 7 bases, leaving 6 bases not matched to a gene. The germline gives CDR1 SGHTA, CDR2 FQGNSA. The CDR3 has 13 amino acids. CDR3 DNA: TGTGCCAGCACCAGGACAGGGGGTAATGAAGCTTTCTTT. Translating it yields CASTRTGGNEAFF.